Described below is a single T cell receptor (beta chain) sequence and its context. Its antigen is undetermined. The data were taken from a study of CD4+ T cells in melanoma. Study-wide findings and caveats: CD8+ T cell, macrophage and B cell function reportedly correlated with neoantigen-specific CD4+ T cells. In melanoma, neoantigen-specific CD4+ T cells reportedly differed in differentiation state.

Germline V gene sequence: CDR1 SGHTS, CDR2 YDEGEE. V lost 4 bases to trimming and J lost 2 bases, with 15 bases between them. There are 15 residues in the CDR3. Sequenced by immunoSEQ multiplex PCR; TCRdb stores in-frame clones only, minus some. The sample comprises about 140,000 clones, 92% of which are singletons, and 1.5% rests with the top ten. The clonotype was recovered from a human donor with melanoma. V and J are TRBV5-8 and TRBJ1-1, with D perhaps matching TRBD1 (5 bases). The CDR3: CASSRSPGRNTEAFF. For the CDR3, the DNA is TGTGCCAGCAGCCGAAGTCCGGGGCGCAACACTGAAGCTTTCTTT.